The 10 T cell receptor beta chains in this list originate from one sample, sequenced in a study of cytomegalovirus exposure and HLA in healthy donors. PCR used 60 Vbeta primers and 13 Jbeta primers. Profiling relied on immunoSEQ multiplex PCR, and the TCRdb table lists in-frame clones only, not all of them. Among 130,000 to 150,000 clones, 76% were seen once, and the ten largest hold approximately 2%. Source material: PBMCs. The origin of the receptors is a woman in her forties in good health and CMV-seronegative.

V gene TRBV18 combines with J gene TRBJ1-1; TRBD1 matches 7 bases. V shed 3 bases, J shed 5 bases, and the junction held 12 bases outside the gene matches. The CDR3 runs 16 residues. Germline assignment: CDR1 KGHSH and CDR2 LQKENI. CDR3 protein: CASSPVVGGGGTEAFF. The CDR3 DNA sequence: TGTGCCAGCTCACCCGTCGTTGGAGGGGGCGGGACTGAAGCTTTCTTT.

V gene TRBV6-1 combines with J gene TRBJ1-2; D may be TRBD1 (5 bases). Trimming cost V 4 bases and J 5 bases, with 8 bases left between them. The germline V gene has CDR1 MNHNS and CDR2 SASEGT. The CDR3 covers 12 residues. The CDR3 here is CASSVRGYGYTF. CDR3 sequence (DNA): TGTGCCAGCAGTGTTCGGGGGTATGGCTACACCTTC.

The chain is built from TRBV5-5 and TRBJ1-3; 8 bases map to TRBD1. Germline V CDR1 and CDR2: SGHKS, YYEKEE (reference sequence). The CDR3 length is 15 residues. Trimming removed 0 bases from V and 7 bases from J; junction bases left unmatched: 6. The CDR3 DNA is TGTGCCAGCAGCTTGGGTGGGGACAGGCGTAACACCATATATTTT. Its protein is CASSLGGDRRNTIYF.

V gene TRBV27 combines with J gene TRBJ2-1; the match to TRBD2 covers 7 bases. V lost 4 bases, J lost 0 bases, and 0 bases stayed unmatched. The CDR3 covers 14 residues. Per the germline V gene, CDR1 is MNHEY and CDR2 is SMNVEV (reference sequence). This chain's CDR3 is CASSSGGSYNEQFF. In DNA, the CDR3 is TGTGCCAGCAGTTCGGGGGGCTCCTACAATGAGCAGTTCTTC.

CDR3 in amino acids: CAITPLPGGARGKETQYF. CDR3 bases: TGTGCCATCACGCCATTACCCGGGGGTGCGAGAGGGAAGGAGACCCAGTACTTC. The chain carries TRBV28 and TRBJ2-5; possibly TRBD2 for D (6 bases). The CDR3 consists of 18 residues. V lost 10 bases and J lost 5, with 32 bases in between. Germline CDR1 reads MDHEN; CDR2 reads SYDVKM.

The DNA of the CDR3 is TGTGCCAGCAGTTTGACTAGCTCTGGAAACACCATATATTTT. Encoded protein: CASSLTSSGNTIYF. This chain connects TRBV27 to TRBJ1-3; D unclear. The CDR3 extends over 14 amino acids. Trimming removed 3 bases from V and 0 bases from J, with 6 bases in between. The germline CDR1 and CDR2 sequences are MNHEY and SMNVEV (reference sequence).

The CDR3 here is CASSPRTGHTEAFF. In nucleotides, the CDR3 is TGTGCCAGCAGTCCAAGGACAGGGCACACTGAAGCTTTCTTT. This sequence joins TRBV27 and TRBJ1-1; 8 bases line up with TRBD1. CDR3 length equals 14 residues. The V gene's germline CDR1 is MNHEY and CDR2 SMNVEV (reference sequence). Trimming cost V 5 bases and J 3 bases; bases outside gene matches: 5.

This chain uses TRBV18 with TRBJ1-3; D is possibly TRBD1 (6 bases). Trimming cost V 5 bases and J 0 bases, with 14 bases left between them. Germline CDR1 is KGHSH and CDR2 is LQKENI. CDR3 length equals 16 residues. The CDR3 sequence: CASSSQQGNSGNTIYF. The CDR3 DNA reads as TGTGCCAGCTCATCACAACAGGGAAACTCTGGAAACACCATATATTTT.

The chain has TRBV19 and TRBJ1-1; TRBD1 matches 8 bases. The CDR3 is 12 residues long. Trimming cost V 6 bases and J 7 bases; bases outside gene matches: 4. Germline V lookup: CDR1 LNHDA, CDR2 SQIVND (reference sequence). The CDR3 coding sequence is TGTGCCAGTAGGACAGGGGTGGGTGAAGCTTTCTTT. Protein product: CASRTGVGEAFF.

A note on this clone: One junction end does not reproduce the germline sequence, and a read error may be involved. The chain employs TRBV7-9 and TRBJ1-1; a weak D match, TRBD1 (6 bases). The CDR3 runs 16 residues. CDR1 SEHNR and CDR2 FQNEAQ come from the germline V gene (reference sequence). The DNA of the CDR3 is TGTTCCAGCAGCTTATTAAACGGGACATCGAACACTGAAGCTTTCTTT. Translated: CSSSLLNGTSNTEAFF.